Below, one T cell receptor beta chain is given with its context. As originally analysed: Cell counts per sample came from amplifying reference gene primers. The table came from immunoSEQ multiplex PCR; TCRdb's copy has only in-frame clones and leaves some out. D and trimming come from the DNA, and the V and J calls and clone size come from that table. Among around 100,000 clones listed, roughly 83% were seen once. The source of the sample is a study of blood T cell repertoires in COVID-19. As for the study in general: Italy, Spain and the United States were the sources of the convalescent and acute COVID-19 samples. In each case, the material was cDNA or gDNA derived from T cells, B-cell-depleted T cells, or PBMCs.

With V trimmed by 4 bases and J by 8 bases, 3 bases remained unmatched. This CDR3 region has 13 residues. Germline V lookup: CDR1 SGHTA, CDR2 FQGTGA. The sequencing input was peripheral blood. This clonotype was sampled from a woman between 65 and 79 years old with acute or convalescent COVID-19. V gene TRBV7-3 combines with J gene TRBJ2-1, with 9 bases that match TRBD2. The CDR3 coding sequence is TGTGCCAGCAGCTCGACTAGCGGTTATGAGCAGTTCTTC. Translating gives CASSSTSGYEQFF.